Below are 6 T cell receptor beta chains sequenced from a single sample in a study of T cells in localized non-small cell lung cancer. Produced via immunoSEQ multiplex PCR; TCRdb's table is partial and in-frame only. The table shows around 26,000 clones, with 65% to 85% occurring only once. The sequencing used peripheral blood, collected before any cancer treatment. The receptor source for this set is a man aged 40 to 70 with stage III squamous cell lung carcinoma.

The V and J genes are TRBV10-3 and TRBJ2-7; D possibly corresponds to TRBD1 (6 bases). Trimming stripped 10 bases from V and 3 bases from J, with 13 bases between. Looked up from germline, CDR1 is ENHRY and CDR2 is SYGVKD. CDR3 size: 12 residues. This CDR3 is CATRRDIYEQYF. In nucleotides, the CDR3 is TGTGCCACACGACGGGACATCTACGAGCAGTACTTC.

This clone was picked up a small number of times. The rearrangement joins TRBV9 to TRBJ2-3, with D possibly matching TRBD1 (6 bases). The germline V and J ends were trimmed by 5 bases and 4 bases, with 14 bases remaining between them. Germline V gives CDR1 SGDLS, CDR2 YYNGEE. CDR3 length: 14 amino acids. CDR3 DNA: TGTGCCAGCAGTGTCCGGACAGTGTCAGATACGCAGTATTTT. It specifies CASSVRTVSDTQYF.

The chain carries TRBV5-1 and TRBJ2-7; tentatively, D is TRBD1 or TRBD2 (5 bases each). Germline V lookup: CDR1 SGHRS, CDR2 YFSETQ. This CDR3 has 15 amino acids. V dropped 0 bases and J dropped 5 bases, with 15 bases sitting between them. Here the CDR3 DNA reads TGCGCCAGCAGCTTGGAAGGGCGAGGGGTGGACGAGCAGTACTTC. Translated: CASSLEGRGVDEQYF. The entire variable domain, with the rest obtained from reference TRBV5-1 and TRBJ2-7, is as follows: KAGVTQTPRYLIKTRGQQVTLSCSPISGHRSVSWYQQTPGQGLQFLFEYFSETQRNKGNFPGRFSGRQFSNSRSEMNVSTLELGDSALYLCASSLEGRGVDEQYFGPGTRLTVT.

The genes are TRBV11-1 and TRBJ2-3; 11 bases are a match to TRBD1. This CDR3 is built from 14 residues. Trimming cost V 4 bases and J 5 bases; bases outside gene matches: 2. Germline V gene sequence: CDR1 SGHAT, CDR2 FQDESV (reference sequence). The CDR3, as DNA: TGTGCCAGCAGCTCCGGGACAGGGGGAGATACGCAGTATTTT. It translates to CASSSGTGGDTQYF.

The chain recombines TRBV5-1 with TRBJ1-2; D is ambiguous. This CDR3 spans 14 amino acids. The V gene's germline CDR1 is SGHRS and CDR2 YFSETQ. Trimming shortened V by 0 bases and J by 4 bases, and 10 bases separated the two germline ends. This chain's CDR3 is CASSLDPGIYGYTF. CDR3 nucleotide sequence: TGCGCCAGCAGCTTGGATCCAGGAATCTATGGCTACACCTTC.

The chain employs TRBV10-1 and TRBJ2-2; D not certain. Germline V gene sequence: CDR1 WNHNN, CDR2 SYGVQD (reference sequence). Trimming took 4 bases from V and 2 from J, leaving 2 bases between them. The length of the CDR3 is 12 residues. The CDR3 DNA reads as TGCGCCAGCAGTGTCAACACCGGGGAGCTGTTTTTT. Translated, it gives CASSVNTGELFF.